Following are 27 T cell receptor beta chains from one sample sequenced in a study of shared clonotypes between healthy human individuals. Here immunoSEQ multiplex PCR was the method, and the copy in TCRdb shows in-frame clones only, minus some. The profile covers fewer than 650,000 clones, with 76% appearing a single time and approximately 12% taken by the ten largest. Sequencing used PBMCs. These receptor sequences come from a woman aged 40 to 50 in good health. Some clones in this sample may be carry-over from other donors' samples.

This clone was seen just once. This rearrangement joins TRBV27 to TRBJ1-5, with 8 nucleotides matching TRBD1. J lost 5 bases, V lost 8 bases, and 5 bases had no gene match. CDR3 length: 13 amino acids. Germline CDR1 and CDR2: MNHEY and SMNVEV (reference sequence). The CDR3 coding sequence is TGTGCCAGCCCGGGACAGGTCGATCAGCCCCAGCATTTT. This codes for CASPGQVDQPQHF.

This clone was recorded a few times. This chain links TRBV19 with TRBJ2-2; the D gene is possibly TRBD1 (6 bases). Trimming stripped 7 bases from V and 1 base from J, with 13 bases between. Looked up from germline, CDR1 is LNHDA and CDR2 is SQIVND (reference sequence). The CDR3 runs 15 residues. The CDR3 is CASTPGQVNTGELFF. The CDR3 DNA follows: TGTGCCAGTACCCCGGGACAAGTGAACACCGGGGAGCTGTTTTTT.

The chain links TRBV28 to TRBJ1-3; 8 bases are a match to TRBD1. The CDR3 contains 16 residues. Germline assignment: CDR1 MDHEN and CDR2 SYDVKM. V shed 4 bases, J shed 0 bases, and the junction held 5 bases outside the gene matches. CDR3 in DNA: TGTGCCAGCAGTTCCTCCGGACAGGGCTCTGGAAACACCATATATTTT. It encodes CASSSSGQGSGNTIYF.

The J gene is TRBJ2-5, the V gene TRBV25-1, with 7 bases matching TRBD2. The CDR3 sequence is 12 residues long. The germline V gene encodes CDR1 MGHDK and CDR2 SYGVNS. V was clipped by 7 bases and J by 5 bases; unmatched bases: 4. The CDR3 here is CASINSGETQYF. The CDR3 nucleotides read TGTGCCAGCATCAATAGCGGGGAGACCCAGTACTTC. The variable domain in full, with the rest retrieved from reference TRBV25-1 and TRBJ2-5, is EADIYQTPRYLVIGTGKKITLECSQTMGHDKMYWYQQDPGMELHLIHYSYGVNSTEKGDLSSESTVSRIRTEHFPLTLESARPSHTSQYLCASINSGETQYFGPGTRLLVL.

The rearrangement uses TRBV9 and TRBJ2-3; D gene ambiguous. This CDR3 has 16 residues. CDR1 is SGDLS and CDR2 is YYNGEE in the germline V gene. The ends were cut back, 0 bases at V and 0 bases at J, with 11 bases in the middle. The CDR3 is CASSVGAPTSTDTQYF. Here the CDR3 DNA reads TGTGCCAGCAGCGTAGGGGCGCCGACTAGCACAGATACGCAGTATTTT.

This clone turned up a few times. The J gene is TRBJ2-2, the V gene TRBV9; either TRBD1 or TRBD2 may supply D (5 bases each). Trimming took 0 bases from V and 1 from J, leaving 16 bases between them. CDR3 length: 18 residues. Germline CDR1 SGDLS, CDR2 YYNGEE. The CDR3 loop is CASSVGFGTTKNTGELFF. CDR3 in DNA: TGTGCCAGCAGCGTAGGTTTTGGGACCACGAAGAACACCGGGGAGCTGTTTTTT.

The chain recombines TRBV21-1 with TRBJ2-7. TRBV21-1 is a known pseudogene. This CDR3 contains 16 residues. CDR3 in DNA: TGTGCCAGCAGCAAGAAGGAAGGGGACCATCTCTACGAGCAGTACTTC. Its translation is CASSKKEGDHLYEQYF.

The chain couples TRBV29-1 to TRBJ1-4; no clear D gene. V shed 2 bases and J shed 2 bases, with 15 bases lying between them. The germline gives CDR1 SQVTM, CDR2 ANQGSEA. The CDR3 extends over 16 amino acids. The DNA of the CDR3 is TGCAGCGTTGAATCAGGTCACGCCGGGACTAATGAAAAACTGTTTTTT. Amino acids: CSVESGHAGTNEKLFF.

This clone has a count of ten or more. The genes are TRBV5-1 and TRBJ2-7, with 8 nucleotides matching TRBD1. Germline values: CDR1 SGHRS, CDR2 YFSETQ. This CDR3 has 14 residues. V lost 1 base and J lost 5; bases outside the gene matches: 5. DNA of the CDR3: TGCGCCAGCAGCTTGACAGGGGGGCTGGACGAGCAGTACTTC. Its protein product is CASSLTGGLDEQYF.

This clone was counted only a few times. The rearrangement joins TRBV5-6 to TRBJ2-1; D is uncertain. Trimming pared 5 bases from V and 6 bases from J, leaving 15 bases between. The germline V gene encodes CDR1 SGHDT and CDR2 YYEEEE. The CDR3 has 14 residues. The CDR3 protein is CASRGAGVRNEQFF. CDR3 bases: TGTGCCAGCAGAGGCGCCGGAGTCCGCAATGAGCAGTTCTTC.

The chain couples TRBV30 to TRBJ1-2, with unresolved D. Trimming removed 8 bases at V and 4 bases at J, with 14 bases between. The V gene's germline CDR1 is GTSNPN and CDR2 SVGIG (reference sequence). The CDR3 has 12 amino acids. DNA of the CDR3: TGTGCCGGCCCTTTCCAGCCCTATGGCTACACCTTC. Amino acid sequence: CAGPFQPYGYTF.

This clone occurred many times. This sample also contains other DNA sequences that code for the same CDR3. The rearrangement joins TRBV6-4 to TRBJ2-1, with D maybe TRBD2 (5 bases). This CDR3 has 13 amino acids. V shed 0 bases and J shed 6 bases, with 6 bases lying between them. Germline V gene sequence: CDR1 MRHNA, CDR2 SNTAGT. CDR3 bases: TGTGCCAGCAGTGACTCAGAGGGCAATGAGCAGTTCTTC. Its protein is CASSDSEGNEQFF.

This chain joins TRBV21-1 and TRBJ2-5. TRBV21-1 is recorded as a pseudogene. The CDR3 is 11 amino acids. This chain's CDR3 is CASSKVETQYF. Here the CDR3 DNA reads TGTGCCAGCAGCAAGGTGGAGACCCAGTACTTC.

This clone was picked up many times. The chain combines TRBV5-4 with TRBJ2-1; possibly TRBD2 for D (9 bases). The germline CDR1 and CDR2 sequences are SGHNT and YYREEE (reference sequence). CDR3 size: 20 residues. With 3 bases removed from V and 8 bases from J, the gap between germline ends came to 33 bases. CDR3: CASSSLWDRSRESGGHEQFF. The CDR3, as DNA: TGTGCCAGCAGCTCCCTGTGGGACAGGTCCCGGGAAAGCGGGGGGCATGAGCAGTTCTTC.

The chain employs TRBV2 and TRBJ2-5; D is possibly TRBD2 (6 bases). V lost 8 bases and J 5 bases, leaving 12 bases between the germline ends. Germline V CDR1 and CDR2: SNHLY, FYNNEI. This CDR3 comprises 12 residues. Here the CDR3 reads CASSMGRETQYF. Written as DNA, the CDR3 is TGTGCCAGCTCGATGGGGAGGGAGACCCAGTACTTC. Using reference TRBV2 and TRBJ2-5 for the parts outside the CDR3, the full variable domain is EPEVTQTPSHQVTQMGQEVILRCVPISNHLYFYWYRQILGQKVEFLVSFYNNEISEKSEIFDDQFSVERPDGSNFTLKIRSTKLEDSAMYFCASSMGRETQYFGPGTRLLVL.

The chain joins TRBV28 to TRBJ2-2; tentatively, D is TRBD2 (7 bases). In germline, CDR1 is MDHEN, CDR2 SYDVKM. Trimming removed 7 bases at V and 4 bases at J, with 13 bases between. The CDR3 is 14 amino acids. CDR3 protein: CASTLGGGTGELFF. As DNA, the CDR3 is TGTGCCAGCACACTGGGAGGGGGCACCGGGGAGCTGTTTTTT.

In regard to this clone: A far larger clone is one base from this, pointing to a likely read error. The sample contains more than one DNA sequence encoding this CDR3. The rearrangement uses TRBV6-5 and TRBJ2-6; weak D call: TRBD2 (6 bases). The length of the CDR3 is 13 residues. Looked up from germline, CDR1 is MNHEY and CDR2 is SVGAGI. The CDR3 nucleotides read TGTGCCACCGGGAGCTCTGGAGCCAACGTCCTGACTTTC. This encodes CATGSSGANVLTF.

The gene calls are TRBV27 and TRBJ2-2, with D possibly TRBD1 on 5 matching bases. Between the trimmed V and J ends, which lost 3 bases and 3 bases, there was a span of 11 bases. This CDR3 has 15 residues. Germline CDR1 is MNHEY and CDR2 is SMNVEV (reference sequence). For the CDR3, the DNA is TGTGCCAGCAGTTTCAGGGTTGGAGACACCGGGGAGCTGTTTTTT. It encodes CASSFRVGDTGELFF.

This chain uses TRBV5-4 with TRBJ2-7; 11 bases agree with TRBD2. Germline trimming cut 4 bases from V and 6 bases from J; bases unmatched to any gene: 15. The germline V gene encodes CDR1 SGHNT and CDR2 YYREEE (reference sequence). The CDR3 is 17 amino acids. The CDR3 loop is CASSGLAGGPINGEQYF. The CDR3 nucleotides are TGTGCCAGCAGCGGATTAGCGGGAGGGCCTATCAATGGCGAGCAGTACTTC.

The rearrangement joins TRBV18 to TRBJ1-5; TRBD1 matches at 8 bases. This CDR3 contains 16 residues. Germline V gives CDR1 KGHSH, CDR2 LQKENI. V shed 5 bases, J shed 4 bases, and the junction held 10 bases outside the gene matches. The CDR3 reads CASSAGGRDWNQPQHF. CDR3 DNA sequence: TGTGCCAGCTCAGCAGGGGGCCGGGATTGGAATCAGCCCCAGCATTTT.

The chain combines TRBV10-2 with TRBJ2-7; maybe TRBD1 (6 bases). The V end was cut by 4 bases, the J end by 7 bases, with 17 bases between. CDR3 size: 14 residues. Germline-derived CDR1 and CDR2 are WSHSY and SAAADI. The CDR3, as DNA: TGCGCCAGCAGTGCCACTAGGGGGACCCAGGAGCAGTACTTC. Amino acids: CASSATRGTQEQYF.

The chain combines TRBV21-1 with TRBJ2-7; TRBD1, as called in the table, went unchecked against the DNA. TRBV21-1 is an annotated pseudogene. The CDR3 sequence is 16 residues long. The CDR3 protein is CASSRGVTGLSYEQYF. CDR3 nucleotides: TGTGCCAGCAGCCGTGGTGTAACAGGCCTATCCTACGAGCAGTACTTC.

Regarding this clone: This may arise from a read error, as a much more abundant clone is one base away. Other nucleotide sequences in the sample specify the same CDR3. The CDR3 DNA reads TGTGCCAGCAGAGGGACTGGGGGCATGGGTCAGCCCCAGCATTTT. Its protein is CASRGTGGMGQPQHF. The chain uses TRBV2 and TRBJ1-5; perhaps TRBD1 as D (6 bases). The V end lost 6 bases, the J end lost 6 bases, and 18 bases lay between the germline ends. The germline gives CDR1 SNHLY, CDR2 FYNNEI. The CDR3 consists of 15 residues.

As regards this clone: A much larger clone differs from this one at a single base, so this may be a read error. This sequence joins TRBV6-6 and TRBJ1-4, with D perhaps TRBD1 (5 bases). With 5 bases removed from V and 12 bases from J, the gap between germline ends came to 16 bases. Germline V gene lookup returns CDR1 MNHNY and CDR2 SVGAGI (reference sequence). The CDR3 contains 13 residues. CDR3 residues: CASSPRVGEELFF. Written as DNA, the CDR3 is TGTGCCAGCAGTCCCAGGGTTGGAGAAGAACTGTTTTTT.

The chain links TRBV5-1 to TRBJ2-3, with a tentative D call TRBD1 (5 bases). The germline V gene encodes CDR1 SGHRS and CDR2 YFSETQ. V was pared by 2 bases and J by 0 bases, with 10 bases between. The CDR3 consists of 15 residues. DNA for the CDR3: TGCGCCAGCAGCTTAAATCCAGGGAGCACAGATACGCAGTATTTT. Translating gives CASSLNPGSTDTQYF.

There are many counts of this clone. This rearrangement joins TRBV11-2 to TRBJ2-1; possibly TRBD1 or TRBD2 for D (6 bases each). V gave up 5 bases and J gave up 0 bases, with 14 bases separating them. The germline CDR1 and CDR2 sequences are SGHAT and FQNNGV. The CDR3 length is 16 residues. DNA of the CDR3: TGTGCCAGCAGCCGTAGGGGGGATAGCTCCTACAATGAGCAGTTCTTC. It yields the protein CASSRRGDSSYNEQFF.

As for this clone: This probably arose from a read error, given a far larger clone one base away. The DNA is omitted, as the CDR3 cannot be located on it reliably, and the CDR3 follows TCRdb's listing. The chain combines TRBV9 with TRBJ1-1; the DNA was not compared with TRBD1, the D call given in the table. Per the germline V gene, CDR1 is SGDLS and CDR2 is YYNGEE. A total of 13 residues make up the CDR3, ends included. The CDR3 protein is CASSVAGGTEALF.